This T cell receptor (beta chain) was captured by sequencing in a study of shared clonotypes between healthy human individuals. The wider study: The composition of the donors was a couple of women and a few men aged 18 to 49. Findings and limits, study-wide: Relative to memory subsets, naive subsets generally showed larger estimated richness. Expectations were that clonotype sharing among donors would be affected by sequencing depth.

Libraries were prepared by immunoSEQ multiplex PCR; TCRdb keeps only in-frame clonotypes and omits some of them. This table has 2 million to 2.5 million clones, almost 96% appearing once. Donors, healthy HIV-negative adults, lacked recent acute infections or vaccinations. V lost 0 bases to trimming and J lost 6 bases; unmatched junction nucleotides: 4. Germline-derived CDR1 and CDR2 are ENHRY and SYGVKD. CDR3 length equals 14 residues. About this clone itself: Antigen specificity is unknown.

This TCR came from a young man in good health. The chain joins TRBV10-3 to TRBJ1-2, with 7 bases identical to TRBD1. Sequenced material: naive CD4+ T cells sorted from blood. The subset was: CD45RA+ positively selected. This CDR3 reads CAISESETGHGYTF. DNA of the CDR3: TGTGCCATCAGTGAGTCCGAGACAGGGCATGGCTACACCTTC.